The TCR beta chain described here comes from a study of shared clonotypes between healthy human individuals. Authors' processing steps: Sequence data from immunoSEQ were junction-only and lacked quality scores; consequently, filtering differed. TCRdb's table, derived via immunoSEQ multiplex PCR, lists solely in-frame clones and lacks some. V and J calls plus clone size are reproduced from that table; the DNA served to infer D and trimming. The sample consists of about 1 million clones, around four fifths of them appearing once. At least ten counts were recorded for this clone. Its antigen is unknown. Findings of the study overall: Depth of sequencing was expected to influence donor clonotype sharing.

Germline V gene sequence: CDR1 KGHSH, CDR2 LQKENI. Trimming left V 4 bases short and J 3 bases short, with 12 bases between. This CDR3 contains 15 residues. Sequencing was performed on memory CD4+ T cells sorted from blood. Subset here: CD45RA-negative fraction. The receptor was derived from a man aged 18 to 30 in good health. This chain links TRBV18 with TRBJ2-2; D possibly uses TRBD1 or TRBD2 (6 bases each). Here the CDR3 DNA reads TGTGCCAGCTCACTCCACAGGGAGGACACCGGGGAGCTGTTTTTT. Protein: CASSLHREDTGELFF.